This T cell receptor (beta chain) was identified during a study of neurological immune-mediated disorders. This clonotype was observed many times. Its antigen is not identified. Study-level points and caveats: The most TCR clonal expansion was seen in HTLV-1-associated myelopathy, and the least was seen in multiple sclerosis, which fell below healthy controls.

Time point noted: longitudinal time-point 1 (baseline). 5'RACE generated cDNA with 10-nucleotide random UMIs. MiXCR, applied by TCRdb to the 5' RACE reads, yields one record per CDR3 protein. The sample has 67,000 or so distinct CDR3 sequences; around 13% are singletons. V was shortened by 0 bases and J by 2 bases, with 10 bases between the two germline ends. Per germline, CDR1 SGHRS and CDR2 YFSETQ. CDR3 size: 15 residues. The sample comprised PBMCs. This clonotype was sampled from a female donor with HTLV-1-associated myelopathy (HAM/TSP). This rearrangement joins TRBV5-1 to TRBJ2-3, with D uncertain. The CDR3 loop is CASSLVDGTTDTQYF. The CDR3 DNA is TGCGCCAGCAGCTTGGTCGACGGCACCACAGATACGCAGTATTTT.